This T cell receptor beta chain was sequenced in a study of breast tumors, draining lymph nodes, adjacent tissues. Study results and limitations: Luminal-like breast cancer showed significantly greater tumor-nontumor repertoire similarity than basal-like breast cancer did. Data fit most tumor T cells coming from lymph node, expanding in tumor.

Axillary draining lymph nodes of breast cancer patients supplied the node samples. The CDR3 is 16 amino acids. Germline assignment: CDR1 SGHRS and CDR2 YFSETQ. Concerning this clonotype itself: As yet, its antigen is unknown. Sequence at one end of the junction differs from germline and may be a read error.

Each CDR3 protein gets one entry after TCRdb re-called the multiplex PCR reads with MiXCR. In the table there are 180,000 or so distinct CDR3 sequences, about 30% of which are singletons. This TCR was sampled from a female donor with breast cancer. Some clones in this sample may be carry-over from other donors' samples. This chain joins TRBV5-1 and TRBJ2-3; 7 bases are shared with TRBD1. The sequenced sample consisted of axillary lymph node tissue. CDR3 residues: CASSLQGQAGTDTQYF. The CDR3 coding sequence is TGTGCCAGCAGCTTACAAGGACAGGCGGGCACAGATACGCAGTATTTT. The whole variable domain, filled in from reference TRBV5-1 and TRBJ2-3, reads KAGVTQTPRYLIKTRGQQVTLSCSPISGHRSVSWYQQTPGQGLQFLFEYFSETQRNKGNFPGRFSGRQFSNSRSEMNVSTLELGDSALYLCASSLQGQAGTDTQYFGPGTRLTVL.